This T cell receptor (beta chain) derives from a study of regulatory T cells in long-lasting Graves disease. At the level of the study: Those Graves' patients who were newly diagnosed had been on antithyroid drugs under 3 months.

TCR beta libraries were built with iRepertoire HTBI primers and Arm-PCR of CDR3 regions. TCRdb re-called the multiplex PCR reads with MiXCR, one entry per CDR3 protein. This table holds hundreds of thousands of distinct CDR3 sequences, about 15% found once. The sample's time point: newly diagnosed GD, antithyroid drugs for less than 3 months. From PBMCs, RNA was extracted and then used to make the TCR library. In Xi'an, China, an endocrinology department was the source of patients. V lost 2 bases to trimming and J lost 7 bases; unmatched junction nucleotides: 8. Looked up from germline, CDR1 is KGHSH and CDR2 is LQKENI. The CDR3 contains 15 residues. Findings of the study overall: In persistent patients, shared public clonotypes (around 2,500) outnumbered those in new patients (966).

Comments on this clonotype: Its antigen is still unknown.

The same data also contributed to another study, on T cells in Graves' hyperthyroidism and ophthalmopathy.

The gene calls are TRBV18 and TRBJ1-5; 7 bases line up with TRBD1. This TCR was sampled from a woman aged 25 to 39 with Graves disease. Sequenced material: peripheral blood mononuclear cells (PBMCs), taken at new diagnosis, from a patient treated with antithyroid drugs. In DNA, the CDR3 is TGTGCCAGCTCACCAAACGAGGGGGCCCACCAGCCCCAGCATTTT. The encoded protein is CASSPNEGAHQPQHF.